The clone carrying this T cell receptor (beta chain) was detected many times. Antigen specificity is unknown. Molecules of cDNA were individually given unique molecular identifiers that were attached to them. TCRdb called the 5' RACE reads again in MiXCR, with one record for every CDR3 protein. The profile shows 85,000 to 95,000 distinct CDR3 sequences, approximately 15% of them singletons. The sample belongs to a study of early T cells in non-severe SARS-CoV-2 infection. Study information: Investigators sequenced bulk RNA drawn from unsorted whole blood, and chains remained unpaired. Study-wide results and caveats: Matching against VDJdb likely underestimated virus-specific expansions, favoring anti-spike CD8.

Germline values: CDR1 SGHTA, CDR2 FQGNSA. The CDR3 is 14 amino acids. Trimming removed 1 base from V and 10 bases from J; junction bases left unmatched: 5. The sample taken for sequencing was whole blood. This sequence was found in an adult who was a healthcare worker with PCR-confirmed SARS-CoV-2 infection or an uninfected control (not recorded which). The gene calls are TRBV7-2 and TRBJ2-1; 9 bases line up with TRBD2. For the CDR3, the DNA is TGTGCCAGCAGCTTAGGACTAGCGGTGAGGGAGCAGTTCTTC. This translates into CASSLGLAVREQFF.